This passage covers 2 T cell receptor beta chains from one sample sequenced in a study of blood T cell repertoires in COVID-19 (TCRdb year 2020). The library relied on the immunoSEQ multiplex PCR assay. The clones in this table, taken by TCRdb from immuneACCESS, are in-frame only. Not every clone is retained; where verified, under half of the shortfall comes from an unresolved V gene, and the cause of the rest is unknown. The sample profile shows about 170,000 clones; 90% of them were found once. 0.5% to 0.6% of the sample comes from the top ten. Sequenced: peripheral blood. The receptors come from a man over 45 with acute or convalescent COVID-19.

The chain employs TRBV24-1 and TRBJ2-1; TRBD1 aligns across 7 bases. Germline loops: CDR1 KGHDR, CDR2 SFDVKD. The V segment lost 9 bases and the J segment 8 bases; nucleotides outside the gene matches: 12. The CDR3 is 14 amino acids. CDR3 nucleotides: TGTGCCACCGGACCGGACAGGTCGAGGGATGAGCAGTTCTTC. Amino acid sequence: CATGPDRSRDEQFF.

The chain links TRBV9 to TRBJ2-5; 10 positions agree with TRBD1. V lost 0 bases to trimming and J lost 5 bases; unmatched junction nucleotides: 4. This CDR3 has 15 residues. The germline gives CDR1 SGDLS, CDR2 YYNGEE. DNA for the CDR3: TGTGCCAGCAGCGTAGCGGGACAGGGGTCGGAGACCCAGTACTTC. Translation gives CASSVAGQGSETQYF.